Presented here are 9 T cell receptor beta chains from one specimen sequenced in a study of cytomegalovirus exposure and HLA in healthy donors. The PCR made use of 60 Vbeta and 13 Jbeta primers. The repertoire was sequenced with immunoSEQ multiplex PCR; TCRdb's copy has only in-frame clones and lacks some. The sample includes some 150,000 clones, about 85% of them seen just once. The sequencing sample was made of PBMCs. The receptors come from a woman aged 18-29 years in good health and CMV-seronegative.

The chain carries TRBV10-3 and TRBJ1-5, with D uncertain. Germline values: CDR1 ENHRY, CDR2 SYGVKD. This CDR3 comprises 15 residues. Deletions cut 4 bases from V and 2 bases from J, with 12 bases between. This CDR3 is CAISVGRQRNQPQHF. The CDR3 DNA reads TGTGCCATCAGTGTCGGGAGGCAGCGCAATCAGCCCCAGCATTTT.

The J gene is TRBJ2-1, the V gene TRBV19; 7 bases map to TRBD1. CDR3 length equals 19 residues. Germline loops: CDR1 LNHDA, CDR2 SQIVND (reference sequence). J gave up 0 bases and V 8 bases, and 19 bases lay outside the gene matches. CDR3 bases: TGTGCCAGTTATTATTGGCTATCCGGGACAGCGAGCTCCTACAATGAGCAGTTCTTC. Protein: CASYYWLSGTASSYNEQFF.

The chain combines TRBV28 with TRBJ1-2; 7 bases match TRBD1. Germline V gene lookup returns CDR1 MDHEN and CDR2 SYDVKM. Unmatched junction bases numbered 13, after V lost 5 bases and J lost 4 bases. This CDR3 has 16 amino acids. The CDR3 region is CASSPTPPDRTYGYTF. CDR3 DNA sequence: TGTGCCAGCAGTCCAACACCCCCGGACAGGACCTATGGCTACACCTTC.

This clone counts as medium-sized (0.01 to 0.1%). The rearrangement uses TRBV6-4 and TRBJ2-2; TRBD2 might be the D (5 bases). V dropped 0 bases and J dropped 3 bases, with 5 bases sitting between them. The CDR3 extends over 14 amino acids. Germline V lookup: CDR1 MRHNA, CDR2 SNTAGT. This CDR3 is CASSDSRDTGELFF. The CDR3 DNA reads as TGTGCCAGCAGTGACTCGCGGGACACCGGGGAGCTGTTTTTT.

The V and J genes are TRBV29-1 and TRBJ1-1; 11 bases are shared with TRBD1. CDR3 length: 15 amino acids. V shed 6 bases and J 5 bases; nucleotides not matched to a gene: 11. Germline CDR1 is SQVTM and CDR2 is ANQGSEA. The CDR3 DNA sequence: TGCAGCGTCCCCGGGACAGGGGGTTATCGGACTGAAGCTTTCTTT. Residues: CSVPGTGGYRTEAFF.

This clone was counted between two and nine times. This chain connects TRBV4-1 to TRBJ1-1, with TRBD1 matching over 10 bases. The V and J ends lost 6 bases and 0 bases, in that order; junction bases with no gene match: 13. CDR1 and CDR2 (germline): MGHRA, YSYEKL. There are 18 residues in the CDR3. Written as DNA, the CDR3 is TGCGCCAGCAGTCATCCGGGACAGGGGTCTTTCCTGAACACTGAAGCTTTCTTT. It translates to CASSHPGQGSFLNTEAFF.

The chain combines TRBV18 with TRBJ2-4, with a tentative D call TRBD2 (6 bases). CDR3 length equals 15 residues. The ends were cut back, 2 bases at V and 4 bases at J, with 12 bases in the middle. Looked up from germline, CDR1 is KGHSH and CDR2 is LQKENI. CDR3 region: CASSPYLAEKNIQYF. CDR3 bases: TGTGCCAGCTCACCATACTTAGCGGAGAAAAACATTCAGTACTTC.

This sequence joins TRBV14 and TRBJ1-2; D remains unclear. Germline values: CDR1 SGHDN, CDR2 FVKESK. The CDR3 has 15 amino acids. V gave up 0 bases and J gave up 3 bases, with 11 bases separating them. The CDR3 DNA reads TGTGCCAGCAGCCAAGATCGGGTGTTAGACTATGGCTACACCTTC. It yields the protein CASSQDRVLDYGYTF.

This chain links TRBV7-3 with TRBJ2-2; the D gene is possibly TRBD1 (6 bases). V dropped 7 bases and J dropped 0 bases, with 21 bases sitting between them. The germline gives CDR1 SGHTA, CDR2 FQGTGA. The CDR3 is made up of 18 amino acids. CDR3 residues: CASMGLRPGTTNTGELFF. The CDR3 coding sequence is TGTGCCAGCATGGGCCTGCGCCCCGGGACAACGAACACCGGGGAGCTGTTTTTT.